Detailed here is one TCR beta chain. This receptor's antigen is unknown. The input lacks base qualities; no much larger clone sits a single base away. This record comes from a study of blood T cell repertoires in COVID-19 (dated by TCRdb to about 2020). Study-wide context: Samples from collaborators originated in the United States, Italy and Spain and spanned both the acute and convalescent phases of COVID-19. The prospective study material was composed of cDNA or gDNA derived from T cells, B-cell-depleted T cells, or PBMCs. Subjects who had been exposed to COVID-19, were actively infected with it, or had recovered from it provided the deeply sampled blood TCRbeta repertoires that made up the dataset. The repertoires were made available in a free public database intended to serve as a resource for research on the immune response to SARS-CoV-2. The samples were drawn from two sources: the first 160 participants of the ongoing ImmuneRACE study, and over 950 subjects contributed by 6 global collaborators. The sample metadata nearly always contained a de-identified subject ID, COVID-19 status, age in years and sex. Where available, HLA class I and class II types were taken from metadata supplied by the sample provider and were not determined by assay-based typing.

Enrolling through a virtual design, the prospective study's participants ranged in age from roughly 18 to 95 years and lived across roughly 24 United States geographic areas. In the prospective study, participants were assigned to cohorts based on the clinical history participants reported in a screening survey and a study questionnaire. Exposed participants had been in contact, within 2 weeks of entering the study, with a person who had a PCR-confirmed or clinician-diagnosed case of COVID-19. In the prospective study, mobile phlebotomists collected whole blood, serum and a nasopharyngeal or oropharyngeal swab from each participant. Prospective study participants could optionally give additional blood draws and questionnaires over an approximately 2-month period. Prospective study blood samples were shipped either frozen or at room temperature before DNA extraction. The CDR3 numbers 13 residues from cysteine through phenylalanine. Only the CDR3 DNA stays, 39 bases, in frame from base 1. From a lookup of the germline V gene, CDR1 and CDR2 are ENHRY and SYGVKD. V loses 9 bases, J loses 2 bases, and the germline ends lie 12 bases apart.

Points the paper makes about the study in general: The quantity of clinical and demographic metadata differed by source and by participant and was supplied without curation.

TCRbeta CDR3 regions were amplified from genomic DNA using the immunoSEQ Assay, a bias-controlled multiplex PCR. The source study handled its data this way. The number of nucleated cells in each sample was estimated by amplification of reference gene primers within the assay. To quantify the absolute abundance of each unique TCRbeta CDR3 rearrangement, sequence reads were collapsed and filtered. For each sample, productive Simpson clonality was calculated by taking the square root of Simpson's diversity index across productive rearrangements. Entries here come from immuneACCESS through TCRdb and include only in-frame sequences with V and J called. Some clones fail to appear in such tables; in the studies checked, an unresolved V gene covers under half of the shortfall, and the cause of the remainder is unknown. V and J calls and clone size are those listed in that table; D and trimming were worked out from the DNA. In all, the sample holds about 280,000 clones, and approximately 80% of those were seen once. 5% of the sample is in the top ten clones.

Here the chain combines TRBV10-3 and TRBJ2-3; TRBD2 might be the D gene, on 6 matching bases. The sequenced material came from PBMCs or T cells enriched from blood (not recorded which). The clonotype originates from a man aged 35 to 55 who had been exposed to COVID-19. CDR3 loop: CAITRDFTDTQYF. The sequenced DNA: TGTGCCATTACCCGGGACTTCACAGATACGCAGTATTTT.